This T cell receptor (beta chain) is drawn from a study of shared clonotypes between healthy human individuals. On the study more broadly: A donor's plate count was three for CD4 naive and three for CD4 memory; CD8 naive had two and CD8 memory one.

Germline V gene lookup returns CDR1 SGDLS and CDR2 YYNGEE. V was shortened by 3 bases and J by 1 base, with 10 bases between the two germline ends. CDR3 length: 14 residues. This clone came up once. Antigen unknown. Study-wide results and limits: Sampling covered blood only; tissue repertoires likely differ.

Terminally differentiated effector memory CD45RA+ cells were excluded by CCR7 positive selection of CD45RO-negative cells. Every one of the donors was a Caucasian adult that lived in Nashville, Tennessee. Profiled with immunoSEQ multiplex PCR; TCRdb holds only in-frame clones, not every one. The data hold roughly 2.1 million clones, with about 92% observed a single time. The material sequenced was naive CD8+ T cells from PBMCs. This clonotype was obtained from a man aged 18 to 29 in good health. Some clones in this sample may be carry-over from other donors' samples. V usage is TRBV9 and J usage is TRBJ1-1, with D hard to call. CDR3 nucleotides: TGTGCCAGCAGCGCTTTGACAAGGAACACTGAAGCTTTCTTT. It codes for CASSALTRNTEAFF.